The 18 T cell receptor beta chains in this list originate from one sample, sequenced in a study of CD8 T cells in ankylosing spondylitis. TCRdb ran MiXCR on the 5' RACE reads and lists one entry per CDR3 protein. This sample has 470,000 or so distinct CDR3 sequences; more than 25% occur once, and the top ten carry approximately 1%. The antigens for these receptors are not known. Study-wide findings and caveats: There was a TCR beta motif, made of several highly homologous variants, that appeared characteristic of ankylosing spondylitis blood.

The sample taken for sequencing was blood, either unsorted or a sorted T cell fraction (not recorded which). These receptors came from a male donor with ankylosing spondylitis.

This rearrangement joins TRBV25-1 to TRBJ1-1, with D tentatively TRBD1 (6 bases). CDR1 and CDR2 (germline): MGHDK, SYGVNS. CDR3 length: 14 amino acids. V lost 1 base to trimming and J lost 7 bases, with 13 bases between them. The CDR3 sequence is CASSESQGPVEAFF. CDR3 sequence (DNA): TGTGCCAGCAGTGAATCCCAGGGGCCCGTTGAAGCTTTCTTT.

V is TRBV20-1 and J is TRBJ1-1, with D unclear. Trimming removed 3 bases from V and 2 bases from J, with 13 bases in between. The CDR3 runs to 14 residues. Germline CDR1 reads DFQATT; CDR2 reads SNEGSKA (reference sequence). Here the CDR3 DNA reads TGCAGTGCTAGCCCCCCCGGGGTTAACACTGAAGCTTTCTTT. This codes for CSASPPGVNTEAFF.

The sample holds a few counts of this clonotype. The CDR3 region has the DNA TGCGCCAGCAGCTTGGGGGGACGAATGAACACTGAAGCTTTCTTT. This codes for CASSLGGRMNTEAFF. The V and J genes are TRBV5-1 and TRBJ1-1; D might be TRBD1 (5 bases). The CDR3 loop spans 15 amino acids. Trimming left V 0 bases short and J 0 bases short, with 9 bases between. Germline V lookup: CDR1 SGHRS, CDR2 YFSETQ.

The chain employs TRBV20-1 and TRBJ1-1; D is possibly TRBD1 (5 bases). The CDR3 sequence is 15 residues long. Germline CDR1 reads DFQATT; CDR2 reads SNEGSKA (reference sequence). V lost 1 base and J 4 bases, leaving 16 bases between the germline ends. The CDR3 loop is CSARVPGPPGTEAFF. DNA of the CDR3: TGCAGTGCTAGAGTCCCGGGACCCCCGGGCACTGAAGCTTTCTTT.

The V call is TRBV5-1, the J call TRBJ2-7; TRBD1 is a possible D gene (7 bases). Germline loops: CDR1 SGHRS, CDR2 YFSETQ. Trimming removed 0 bases at V and 0 bases at J, with 13 bases between. This CDR3 comprises 16 residues. CDR3 region: CASSLARQGGSYEQYF. Here the CDR3 DNA reads TGCGCCAGCAGCTTGGCCCGGCAGGGGGGCTCCTACGAGCAGTACTTC.

This clonotype was observed a handful of times. This chain connects TRBV15 to TRBJ1-5; D gene uncertain. There are 16 residues in the CDR3. Germline lookup yields CDR1 LNHNV and CDR2 YYDKDF (reference sequence). V shed 0 bases and J shed 3 bases, with 12 bases lying between them. This CDR3 is CATSRDRAQTNQPQHF. The CDR3, as DNA: TGTGCCACCAGCAGAGATCGGGCACAGACCAATCAGCCCCAGCATTTT. The complete variable domain, with remaining parts taken from reference TRBV15 and TRBJ1-5, reads DAMVIQNPRYQVTQFGKPVTLSCSQTLNHNVMYWYQQKSSQAPKLLFHYYDKDFNNEADTPDNFQSRRPNTSFCFLDIRSPGLGDTAMYLCATSRDRAQTNQPQHFGDGTRLSIL.

The chain couples TRBV7-2 to TRBJ1-5; D is uncertain. CDR1 and CDR2 (germline): SGHTA, FQGNSA. Between the trimmed V and J ends, which lost 2 bases and 6 bases, there was a span of 14 bases. CDR3 length: 15 residues. The CDR3 bases are TGTGCCAGCAGCTTAATTTGGACGGTAGGTCAGCCCCAGCATTTT. It translates to CASSLIWTVGQPQHF.

This clonotype appeared many times. This sequence joins TRBV5-1 and TRBJ1-2, with 9 bases fitting TRBD1. Germline CDR1 is SGHRS and CDR2 is YFSETQ. There are 14 residues in the CDR3. The V gene end was trimmed by 0 bases and the J gene end by 4 bases; junction bases not matched to a gene: 1. The CDR3 DNA is TGCGCCAGCAGCTTGGGACAGGGGGGCTATGGCTACACCTTC. Amino acid sequence: CASSLGQGGYGYTF.

This clonotype was picked up one time. This chain uses TRBV24-1 with TRBJ2-3, with 9 bases that match TRBD2. V lost 3 bases and J lost 0; bases outside the gene matches: 3. CDR3 length equals 16 residues. Germline V gene sequence: CDR1 KGHDR, CDR2 SFDVKD. As DNA, the CDR3 is TGTGCCACCAGTGATCGGACTAGCGAGAGCACAGATACGCAGTATTTT. Residues: CATSDRTSESTDTQYF.

This clonotype appeared a few times. The chain is built from TRBV29-1 and TRBJ2-1; 12 nucleotides align to TRBD2. The J segment lost 9 bases and the V segment lost 5 bases, leaving 5 bases of the junction unmatched. This CDR3 is 13 amino acids long. Germline assignment: CDR1 SQVTM and CDR2 ANQGSEA. The CDR3 is CSVSTSGSREQFF. CDR3 DNA: TGCAGCGTTTCGACTAGCGGGAGCCGTGAGCAGTTCTTC.

This clonotype appeared a few times. The CDR3 here is CASSLGSAGSVDEQFF. The CDR3 nucleotides are TGTGCCAGCAGCTTAGGGTCGGCGGGTAGTGTCGATGAGCAGTTCTTC. The genes are TRBV7-9 and TRBJ2-1; TRBD2 might be the D (5 bases). The CDR3 is made up of 16 amino acids. Germline V gene sequence: CDR1 SEHNR, CDR2 FQNEAQ (reference sequence). V shed 1 base and J shed 8 bases, with 18 bases lying between them.

Here the CDR3 reads CASSGDSGKYYNEQFF. CDR3 DNA sequence: TGTGCCAGCAGTGGTGATAGCGGGAAATACTACAATGAGCAGTTCTTC. This rearrangement joins TRBV6-1 to TRBJ2-1; 8 bases are a match to TRBD2. Trimming cost V 4 bases and J 3 bases; bases outside gene matches: 8. Looked up from germline, CDR1 is MNHNS and CDR2 is SASEGT. The CDR3 sequence is 16 residues long.

The rearrangement uses TRBV14 and TRBJ2-1, with TRBD2 identical over 12 bases. V shed 5 bases, J shed 9 bases, and the junction held 8 bases outside the gene matches. The CDR3 is 15 amino acids. Germline values: CDR1 SGHDN, CDR2 FVKESK. The CDR3 DNA follows: TGTGCCAGCAGCGACGGACTAGCGGGATTAGGTGAGCAGTTCTTC. This encodes CASSDGLAGLGEQFF.

This chain uses TRBV11-2 with TRBJ1-1; TRBD1 might be the D (5 bases). Germline CDR1 reads SGHAT; CDR2 reads FQNNGV. The CDR3 is 16 residues long. Trimming stripped 1 base from V and 1 base from J, with 13 bases between. The CDR3 nucleotides read TGTGCCAGCAGCTTAGTCAGGGCCCGTGGGAACACTGAAGCTTTCTTT. This gives the protein CASSLVRARGNTEAFF.

Only a few counts were recorded for this clonotype. The chain links TRBV25-1 to TRBJ2-1; 8 nucleotides agree with TRBD1. CDR3 size: 18 residues. Unmatched junction bases numbered 14, after V lost 1 base and J lost 6 bases. Germline assignment: CDR1 MGHDK and CDR2 SYGVNS. The CDR3 region is CASSESPRTGWEANEQFF. As DNA, the CDR3 is TGTGCCAGCAGTGAATCCCCCCGGACAGGGTGGGAGGCCAATGAGCAGTTCTTC.

The chain uses TRBV20-1 and TRBJ2-2; TRBD2 might be the D (6 bases). The CDR3 length is 15 residues. Trimming pared 6 bases from V and 2 bases from J, leaving 16 bases between. CDR1 and CDR2 from the germline V gene are DFQATT and SNEGSKA (reference sequence). Here the CDR3 DNA reads TGCAGTGCGAACAACGCGGGATTCAACACCGGGGAGCTGTTTTTT. Encoded protein: CSANNAGFNTGELFF.

In DNA form, the CDR3 reads TGTGCCAGCAGACCGGGGCGGGGGAGTACAGATACGCAGTATTTT. Its translation: CASRPGRGSTDTQYF. The V call is TRBV6-1, the J call TRBJ2-3, with TRBD2 identical over 7 bases. The CDR3 extends over 15 amino acids. Germline lookup yields CDR1 MNHNS and CDR2 SASEGT. Losses at the gene ends were 6 bases for V and 3 bases for J; bases not matched to a gene: 9.

This clonotype was observed a few times. The V and J genes are TRBV24-1 and TRBJ2-1; D may be TRBD1 (6 bases). Per germline, CDR1 KGHDR and CDR2 SFDVKD. Trimming cost V 3 bases and J 2 bases, with 7 bases left between them. This CDR3 has 14 amino acids. CDR3 sequence reads: CATSDRQAYNEQFF. The CDR3, as DNA: TGTGCCACCAGTGATCGACAGGCCTACAATGAGCAGTTCTTC.